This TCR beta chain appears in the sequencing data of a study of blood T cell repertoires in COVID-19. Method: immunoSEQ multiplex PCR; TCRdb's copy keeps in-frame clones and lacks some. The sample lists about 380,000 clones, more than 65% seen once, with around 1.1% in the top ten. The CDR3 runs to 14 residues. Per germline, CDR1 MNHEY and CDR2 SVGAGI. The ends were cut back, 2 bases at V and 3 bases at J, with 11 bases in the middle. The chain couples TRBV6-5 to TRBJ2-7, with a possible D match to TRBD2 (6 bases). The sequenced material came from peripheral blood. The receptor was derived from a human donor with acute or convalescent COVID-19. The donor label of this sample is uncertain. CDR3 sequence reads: CASSYTGVGYEQYF. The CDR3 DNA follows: TGTGCCAGCAGTTACACGGGAGTAGGCTACGAGCAGTACTTC.